This entry concerns a single TCR beta chain. The data belong to a study of blood T cell repertoires in COVID-19. About the study: Acute-phase and convalescent COVID-19 samples originated in the United States, Italy and Spain. Nucleic acid was either cDNA or gDNA, and it came from T cells, B-cell-depleted T cells, or PBMCs.

CDR3 length: 14 residues. From germline, CDR1 is MNHNY and CDR2 SVGAGI (reference sequence). V was trimmed by 8 bases and J by 4 bases, leaving 17 bases between them. As processed by the authors: Amplification with reference gene primers provided the estimates of nucleated cell counts. TCRdb's table, derived via immunoSEQ multiplex PCR, lists solely in-frame clones and lacks some. V, J and clone size are taken as reported in that table, and D and trimming were inferred from the DNA itself. This sample has fewer than 150,000 clones, with around 81% found just once. Material: peripheral blood. The clonotype originates from a human donor in a cohort sampled during active COVID-19. The rearrangement uses TRBV6-6 and TRBJ1-2; a weak D match, TRBD1 (5 bases). For the CDR3, the DNA is TGTGCCAGCCTTTATGACAGTAGTACCTATGGCTACACCTTC. Residues: CASLYDSSTYGYTF.